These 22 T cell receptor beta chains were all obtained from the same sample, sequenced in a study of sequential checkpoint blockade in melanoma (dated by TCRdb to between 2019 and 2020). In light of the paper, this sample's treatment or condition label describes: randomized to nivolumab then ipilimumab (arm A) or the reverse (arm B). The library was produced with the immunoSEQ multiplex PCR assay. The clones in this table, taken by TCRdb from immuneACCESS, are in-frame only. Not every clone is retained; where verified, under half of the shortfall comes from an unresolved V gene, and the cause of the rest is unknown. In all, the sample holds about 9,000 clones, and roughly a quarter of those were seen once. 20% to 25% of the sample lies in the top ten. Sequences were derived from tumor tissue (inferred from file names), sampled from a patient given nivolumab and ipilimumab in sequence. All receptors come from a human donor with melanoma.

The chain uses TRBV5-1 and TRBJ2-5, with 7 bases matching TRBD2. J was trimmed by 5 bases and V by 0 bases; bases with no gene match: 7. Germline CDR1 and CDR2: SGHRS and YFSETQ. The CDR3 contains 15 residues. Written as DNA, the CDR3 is TGCGCCAGCAGCTTGGCCCAGGTGGGGGGGGAGACCCAGTACTTC. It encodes CASSLAQVGGETQYF.

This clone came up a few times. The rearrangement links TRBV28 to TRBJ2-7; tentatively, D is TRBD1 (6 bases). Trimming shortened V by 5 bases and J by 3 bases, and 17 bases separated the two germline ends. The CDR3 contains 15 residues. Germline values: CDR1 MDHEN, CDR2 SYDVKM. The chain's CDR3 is CASSPSPGQNYEQYV. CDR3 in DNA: TGTGCCAGCAGTCCATCCCCGGGACAAAACTACGAGCAGTACGTC.

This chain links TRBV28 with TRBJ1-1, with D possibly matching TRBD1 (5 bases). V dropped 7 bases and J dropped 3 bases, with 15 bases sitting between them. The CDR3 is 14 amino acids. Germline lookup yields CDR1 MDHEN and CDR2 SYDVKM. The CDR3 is CASTAWGRDTEAFF. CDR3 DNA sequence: TGTGCCAGCACCGCATGGGGACGGGACACTGAAGCTTTCTTT.

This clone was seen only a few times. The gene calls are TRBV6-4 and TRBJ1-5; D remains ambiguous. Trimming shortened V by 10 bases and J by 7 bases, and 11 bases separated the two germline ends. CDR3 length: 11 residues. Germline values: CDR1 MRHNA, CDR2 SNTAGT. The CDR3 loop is CATPGTQPQHF. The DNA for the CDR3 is TGTGCCACCCCCGGTACCCAGCCCCAGCATTTT.

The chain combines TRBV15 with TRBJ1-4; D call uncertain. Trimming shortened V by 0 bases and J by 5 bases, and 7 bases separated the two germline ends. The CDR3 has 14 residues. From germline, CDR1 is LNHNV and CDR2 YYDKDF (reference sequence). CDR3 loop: CATSRDERNEKLFF. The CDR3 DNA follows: TGTGCCACCAGCAGAGACGAGAGGAATGAAAAACTGTTTTTT.

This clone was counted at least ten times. CDR3 sequence reads: CASSLDGQGRNGYTF. The CDR3 DNA reads TGTGCCAGCAGCTTAGATGGACAGGGGAGGAATGGCTACACCTTC. The chain carries TRBV11-3 and TRBJ1-2, with 9 positions matching TRBD1. Per germline, CDR1 SGHNT and CDR2 YENEEA. This CDR3 is built from 15 residues. Trimming at V came to 0 bases and at J to 6 bases, leaving 5 bases not matched to a gene.

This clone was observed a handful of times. CDR3 in amino acids: CASSPRTGNTGELFF. In DNA, the CDR3 is TGTGCCAGCTCACCACGGACAGGGAACACCGGGGAGCTGTTTTTT. The genes are TRBV18 and TRBJ2-2; 7 positions agree with TRBD1. This CDR3 has 15 amino acids. CDR1 is KGHSH and CDR2 is LQKENI in the germline V gene. Losses at the gene ends were 1 base for V and 1 base for J; bases not matched to a gene: 0.

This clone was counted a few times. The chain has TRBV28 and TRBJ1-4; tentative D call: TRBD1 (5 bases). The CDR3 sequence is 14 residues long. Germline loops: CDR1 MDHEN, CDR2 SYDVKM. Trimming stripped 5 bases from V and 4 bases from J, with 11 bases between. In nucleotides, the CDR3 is TGTGCCAGCAGTCCCTCAGGGTTTAATGAAAAACTGTTTTTT. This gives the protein CASSPSGFNEKLFF.

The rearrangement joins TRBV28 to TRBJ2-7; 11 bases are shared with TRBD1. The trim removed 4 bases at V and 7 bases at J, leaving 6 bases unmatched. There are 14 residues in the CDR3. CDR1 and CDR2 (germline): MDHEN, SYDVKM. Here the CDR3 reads CASSWGQGVTEQYV. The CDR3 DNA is TGTGCCAGCAGTTGGGGACAGGGGGTCACGGAGCAGTACGTC.

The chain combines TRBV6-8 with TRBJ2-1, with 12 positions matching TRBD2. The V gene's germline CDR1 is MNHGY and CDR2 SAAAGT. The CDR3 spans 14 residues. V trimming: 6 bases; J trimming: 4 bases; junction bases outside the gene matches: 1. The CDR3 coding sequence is TGTGCCAGCAGAACTAGCGGGGGGTACAATGAGCAGTTCTTC. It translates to CASRTSGGYNEQFF.

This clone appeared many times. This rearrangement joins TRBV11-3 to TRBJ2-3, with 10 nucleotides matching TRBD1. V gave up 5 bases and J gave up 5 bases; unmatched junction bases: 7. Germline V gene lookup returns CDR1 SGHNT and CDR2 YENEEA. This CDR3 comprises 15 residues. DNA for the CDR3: TGTGCCAGCAGCCCCGGGACAGGGGAAGGAGATACGCAGTATTTT. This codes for CASSPGTGEGDTQYF.

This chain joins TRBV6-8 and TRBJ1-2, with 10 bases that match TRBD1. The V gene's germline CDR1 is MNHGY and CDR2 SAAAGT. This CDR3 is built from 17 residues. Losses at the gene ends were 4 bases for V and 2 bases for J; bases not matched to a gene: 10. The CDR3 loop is CASSSGPGQGRNYGYTF. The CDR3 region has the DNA TGTGCCAGCAGTTCGGGCCCGGGACAGGGGAGGAACTATGGCTACACCTTC.

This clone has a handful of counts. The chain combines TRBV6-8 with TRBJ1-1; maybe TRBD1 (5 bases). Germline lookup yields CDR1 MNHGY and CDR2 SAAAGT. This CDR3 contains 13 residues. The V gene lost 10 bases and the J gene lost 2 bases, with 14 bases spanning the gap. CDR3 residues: CANRQGTNTEAFF. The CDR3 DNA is TGTGCCAACCGCCAAGGGACTAACACTGAAGCTTTCTTT.

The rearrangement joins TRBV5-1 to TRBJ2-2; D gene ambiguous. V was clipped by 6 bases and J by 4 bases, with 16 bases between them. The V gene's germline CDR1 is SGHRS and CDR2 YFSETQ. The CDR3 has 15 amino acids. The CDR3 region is CASTTSRTGTGELFF. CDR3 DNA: TGCGCCAGCACGACATCAAGAACGGGCACCGGGGAGCTGTTTTTT.

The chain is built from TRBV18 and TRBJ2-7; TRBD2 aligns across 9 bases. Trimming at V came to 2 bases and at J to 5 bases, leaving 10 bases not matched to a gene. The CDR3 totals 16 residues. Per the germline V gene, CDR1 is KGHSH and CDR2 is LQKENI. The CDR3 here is CASSPTPDGGGDEQYV. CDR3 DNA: TGTGCCAGCTCACCAACACCGGACGGCGGGGGGGACGAGCAGTACGTC.

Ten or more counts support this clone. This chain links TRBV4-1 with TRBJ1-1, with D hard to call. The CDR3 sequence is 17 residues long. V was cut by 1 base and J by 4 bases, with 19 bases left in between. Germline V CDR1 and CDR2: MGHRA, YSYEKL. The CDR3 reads CASSQGRFGLAGTEAFF. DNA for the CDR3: TGCGCCAGCAGCCAAGGTAGATTTGGTCTGGCAGGCACTGAAGCTTTCTTT.

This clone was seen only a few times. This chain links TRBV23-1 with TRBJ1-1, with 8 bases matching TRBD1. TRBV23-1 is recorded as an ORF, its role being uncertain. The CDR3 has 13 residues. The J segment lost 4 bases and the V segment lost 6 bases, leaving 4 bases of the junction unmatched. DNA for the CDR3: TGCGCCAGCAGCGTACAGGGGGTCACTGAAGCTTTCTTT. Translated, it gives CASSVQGVTEAFF.

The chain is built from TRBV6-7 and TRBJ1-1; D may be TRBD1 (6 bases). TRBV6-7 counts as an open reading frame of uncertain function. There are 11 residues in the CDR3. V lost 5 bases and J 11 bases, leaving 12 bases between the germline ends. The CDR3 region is CASSGGGVAFF. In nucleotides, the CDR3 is TGTGCCAGCAGTGGAGGGGGGGTTGCTTTCTTT.

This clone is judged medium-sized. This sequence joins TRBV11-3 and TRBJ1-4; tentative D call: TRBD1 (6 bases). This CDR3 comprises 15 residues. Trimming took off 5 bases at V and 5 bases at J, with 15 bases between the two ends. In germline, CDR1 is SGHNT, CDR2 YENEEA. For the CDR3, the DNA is TGTGCCAGCAGCCGGGCGGGGGCCCCGAATGAAAAACTGTTTTTT. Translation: CASSRAGAPNEKLFF.

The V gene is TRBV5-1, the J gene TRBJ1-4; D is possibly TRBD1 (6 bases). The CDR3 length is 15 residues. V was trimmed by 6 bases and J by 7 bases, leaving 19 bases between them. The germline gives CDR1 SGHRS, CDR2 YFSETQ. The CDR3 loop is CASTLGLQGGEKLFF. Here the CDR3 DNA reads TGCGCCAGCACCCTAGGACTACAGGGCGGTGAAAAACTGTTTTTT.

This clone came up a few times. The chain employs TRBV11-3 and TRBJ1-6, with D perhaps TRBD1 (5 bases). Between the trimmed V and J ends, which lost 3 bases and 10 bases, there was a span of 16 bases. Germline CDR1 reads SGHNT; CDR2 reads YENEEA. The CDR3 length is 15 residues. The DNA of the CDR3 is TGTGCCAGCAGCTTGGCGGCGGGGCCCAGCTCACCCCTCCACTTT. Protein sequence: CASSLAAGPSSPLHF.

CDR3 region: CASSSSPRDLQFF. CDR3 sequence (DNA): TGTGCCAGCAGTTCCTCCCCCAGGGACCTGCAGTTCTTC. J is TRBJ2-1 and V is TRBV6-8; perhaps D is TRBD1 or TRBD2 (5 bases each). CDR3 size: 13 residues. Germline loops: CDR1 MNHGY, CDR2 SAAAGT. V gave up 4 bases and J gave up 12 bases, with 16 bases separating them.